This entry features one T cell receptor beta chain sequence. Its antigen is currently unknown. A far larger clone is one nucleotide away, so this likely arose from a read error. The table came from immunoSEQ multiplex PCR; TCRdb's copy has only in-frame clones and leaves some out. Of about 1.1 million clones listed, approximately 80% were seen once; the top ten hold 0.5% to 0.65%. The data stem from a study of shared clonotypes between healthy human individuals. The length of the CDR3 is 14 residues. CDR1 is MNHEY and CDR2 is SVGAGI in the germline V gene. Study-wide results and limits: Non-shared clonotypes were found to have lower generation probabilities than the clonotypes that were shared by all four of the sorted-subset donors. For sorted subsets, rarefaction showed incomplete sequencing despite large depth. Few donors limited the genetic and exposure-history diversity represented.

Within Nashville, Tennessee resided all donors, each a Caucasian adult. The V and J genes are TRBV6-5 and TRBJ2-3, with D maybe TRBD1 (5 bases). The sample consisted of memory CD4+ T cells from PBMCs. Described subset: CD45RA-negative fraction. This clonotype was obtained from a man between 18 and 35 years old in good health. Some clones in this sample may be carry-over from other donors' samples. This CDR3 is CASSYSFGTGTQYF. In DNA form, the CDR3 reads TGTGCCAGCAGTTACTCGTTCGGTACAGGTACGCAGTATTTT.